The next 15 T cell receptor beta chains were all read from a single sample in a study of Graves' ophthalmopathy and Graves' hyperthyroidism. Amplified material comprised TCR beta CDR3 regions derived from RNA transcripts. After a first-round RT-PCR with HTBI primers, a second-round multiplex PCR was run. MiXCR, applied by TCRdb to the multiplex PCR reads, yields one record per CDR3 protein. Of over a million distinct CDR3 sequences in the sample, about 40% are singletons; the top ten hold over 8.5%. Sequencing input: peripheral blood or thyroid tissue (not recorded which). The origin of the receptors is an adult man with Graves' hyperthyroidism.

The chain has TRBV5-8 and TRBJ1-6; D is possibly TRBD1 (6 bases). This CDR3 is 15 amino acids long. The V gene's germline CDR1 is SGHTS and CDR2 YDEGEE. V was trimmed by 2 bases and J by 5 bases, leaving 11 bases between them. CDR3 DNA sequence: TGTGCCAGCAGCTTAGATCAGGGGAATAATTCACCCCTCCACTTT. This gives the protein CASSLDQGNNSPLHF.

The gene calls are TRBV7-6 and TRBJ2-5; 7 nucleotides match TRBD1. This CDR3 comprises 15 residues. The J segment lost 7 bases and the V segment lost 1 base, leaving 9 bases of the junction unmatched. Per germline, CDR1 SGHVS and CDR2 FNYEAQ. CDR3 bases: TGTGCCAGCAGCTTAGGGTACAGGGGCAGCGGGACCCAGTACTTC. The encoded protein is CASSLGYRGSGTQYF.

In this sample, this clonotype turned up many times. This chain links TRBV29-1 with TRBJ1-2; perhaps TRBD1 as D (5 bases). The CDR3 runs to 13 residues. Germline V gene data show CDR1 as SQVTM and CDR2 as ANQGSEA. Trimming shortened V by 3 bases and J by 0 bases, and 8 bases separated the two germline ends. The CDR3 region has the DNA TGCAGCGTTGAGGGGGAAACTAACTATGGCTACACCTTC. Translating gives CSVEGETNYGYTF.

This clonotype was counted ten times or more. The chain employs TRBV30 and TRBJ2-6; no definite D call. The CDR3 is made up of 12 amino acids. Germline assignment: CDR1 GTSNPN and CDR2 SVGIG (reference sequence). Trimming removed 5 bases from V and 4 bases from J, with 6 bases in between. For the CDR3, the DNA is TGTGCCTGGGCCCCGGGGGCCAACGTCCTGACTTTC. This encodes CAWAPGANVLTF.

This clonotype was seen ten or more times. CDR3 bases: TGCGCCAGCACTCAGGGATTTCGAAACGAGCAGTACTTC. Translation gives CASTQGFRNEQYF. The rearrangement uses TRBV10-2 and TRBJ2-7; a possible D gene is TRBD1 (5 bases). Germline V lookup: CDR1 WSHSY, CDR2 SAAADI. The CDR3 is made up of 13 amino acids. Between the trimmed V and J ends, which lost 7 bases and 5 bases, there was a span of 15 bases.

In this sample, this clonotype turned up many times. CDR3 in DNA: TGTGCCAGTAGTTTCGGACACGCTTTGGGGTCTACCACTGAAGCTTTCTTT. Amino acid sequence: CASSFGHALGSTTEAFF. This rearrangement joins TRBV19 to TRBJ1-1; possibly TRBD1 for D (5 bases). Between the trimmed V and J ends, which lost 5 bases and 4 bases, there was a span of 23 bases. Germline V gene lookup returns CDR1 LNHDA and CDR2 SQIVND (reference sequence). This CDR3 spans 17 amino acids. Together with reference TRBV19 and TRBJ1-1, the CDR3 gives the full variable domain: DGGITQSPKYLFRKEGQNVTLSCEQNLNHDAMYWYRQDPGQGLRLIYYSQIVNDFQKGDIAEGYSVSREKKESFPLTVTSAQKNPTAFYLCASSFGHALGSTTEAFFGQGTRLTVV.

The table lists this clonotype with a few counts. The chain uses TRBV12-3 or TRBV12-4 and TRBJ2-7; D is perhaps TRBD1 (5 bases). Trimming pared 3 bases from V and 2 bases from J, leaving 14 bases between. The CDR3 covers 15 residues. CDR3 bases: TGTGCCAGCAGTTTTGAGAAGGGGCCAACCTACGAGCAGTACTTC. It yields the protein CASSFEKGPTYEQYF.

This clonotype was seen a few times. The V gene is TRBV7-4, the J gene TRBJ2-5; D is ambiguous. The length of the CDR3 is 10 residues. V was shortened by 0 bases and J by 9 bases, with 2 bases between the two germline ends. In germline, CDR1 is SGHVT, CDR2 SQSDAQ. The CDR3 nucleotides are TGTGCCAGCAGCTTAGCCCCCCAGTACTTC. Amino acid sequence: CASSLAPQYF.

This clonotype was observed many times. The chain is built from TRBV20-1 and TRBJ2-7; no reliable D call. The length of the CDR3 is 14 residues. V dropped 0 bases and J dropped 3 bases, with 12 bases sitting between them. In germline, CDR1 is DFQATT, CDR2 SNEGSKA (reference sequence). CDR3 coding DNA: TGCAGTGCTAGAGATCATTGGTCTGTCTACGAGCAGTACTTC. It is translated as CSARDHWSVYEQYF.

In this sample, this clonotype turned up many times. The rearrangement links TRBV5-8 to TRBJ1-1; no clear D gene. The CDR3 length is 13 residues. Trimming left V 4 bases short and J 2 bases short, with 9 bases between. In germline, CDR1 is SGHTS, CDR2 YDEGEE. The CDR3 loop reads CASSHQTNTEAFF. The CDR3 region has the DNA TGTGCCAGCAGCCACCAGACAAACACTGAAGCTTTCTTT.

This clonotype was seen more than once but under ten times. The chain joins TRBV29-1 to TRBJ1-2; D call uncertain. Germline CDR1 SQVTM, CDR2 ANQGSEA. The germline V and J ends were trimmed by 2 bases and 4 bases, with 5 bases remaining between them. The CDR3 extends over 11 amino acids. In nucleotides, the CDR3 is TGCAGCGTTGAACGCGCCTATGGCTACACCTTC. Protein sequence: CSVERAYGYTF.

This clonotype was seen a few times. This chain links TRBV7-9 with TRBJ1-1, with D perhaps matching TRBD1 (5 bases). The CDR3 consists of 13 residues. Germline V CDR1 and CDR2: SEHNR, FQNEAQ (reference sequence). V lost 5 bases and J lost 11, with 18 bases in between. CDR3: CASSTSGTWVAFF. DNA of the CDR3: TGTGCCAGCAGCACGAGCGGGACCTGGGTTGCTTTCTTT. Complete variable domain (other parts from reference TRBV7-9 and TRBJ1-1): DTGVSQNPRHKITKRGQNVTFRCDPISEHNRLYWYRQTLGQGPEFLTYFQNEAQLEKSRLLSDRFSAERPKGSFSTLEIQRTEQGDSAMYLCASSTSGTWVAFFGQGTRLTVV.

This rearrangement joins TRBV7-2 to TRBJ1-2, with no clear D. CDR3 size: 13 residues. Germline values: CDR1 SGHTA, CDR2 FQGNSA. Trimming removed 2 bases from V and 8 bases from J, with 12 bases in between. Here the CDR3 reads CASSLNPGRGYTF. CDR3 DNA: TGTGCCAGCAGCTTAAATCCGGGAAGGGGCTACACCTTC.

The chain carries TRBV24-1 and TRBJ2-7, with TRBD1 as a possible D gene (5 bases). Germline CDR1 reads KGHDR; CDR2 reads SFDVKD. Trimming left V 10 bases short and J 2 bases short, with 8 bases between. This CDR3 contains 11 residues. The CDR3 DNA follows: TGTGCCACGACAGTTCCCTACGAGCAGTACTTC. It encodes CATTVPYEQYF.

This clonotype was detected a few times. This sequence joins TRBV6-5 and TRBJ2-7; 9 bases align to TRBD2. Trimming removed 6 bases from V and 8 bases from J; junction bases left unmatched: 8. The CDR3 contains 13 residues. Germline V gene data show CDR1 as MNHEY and CDR2 as SVGAGI. The CDR3 loop reads CASRSSGSPQQYF. CDR3 nucleotides: TGTGCCAGCAGGAGTAGCGGGAGCCCTCAGCAGTACTTC.